The 32 T cell receptor beta chains in this list originate from one sample, sequenced in a study of shared clonotypes between healthy human individuals. Method: immunoSEQ multiplex PCR; TCRdb's copy keeps in-frame clones and lacks some. The sample carries 650,000 to 800,000 clones, 72% recorded once. Sequenced material: memory CD4+ T cells sorted from blood. Subset of the sample: CD45RA-negative fraction. The receptors here all came from a woman younger than 45 in good health.

In this sample, this clone turned up once. The rearrangement links TRBV4-1 to TRBJ2-7; D not resolved. Looked up from germline, CDR1 is MGHRA and CDR2 is YSYEKL. V was clipped by 4 bases and J by 2 bases, with 12 bases between them. This CDR3 contains 14 residues. The CDR3, as DNA: TGCGCCAGCAGCCCTTCGACGAAGACCTACGAGCAGTACTTC. Its translation: CASSPSTKTYEQYF.

The rearrangement joins TRBV18 to TRBJ2-2; weak D call: TRBD2 (5 bases). CDR3 length: 14 amino acids. V dropped 0 bases and J dropped 10 bases, with 12 bases sitting between them. From germline, CDR1 is KGHSH and CDR2 LQKENI. In DNA form, the CDR3 reads TGTGCCAGCTCACCACCGTTAGAGGGAGCGGAGCTGTTTTTT. This codes for CASSPPLEGAELFF.

The V and J genes are TRBV7-3 and TRBJ1-1, with D possibly TRBD1 on 5 matching bases. The length of the CDR3 is 14 residues. From germline, CDR1 is SGHTA and CDR2 FQGTGA. Trimming cost V 5 bases and J 1 base, with 11 bases left between them. This CDR3 reads CASSSGGKNTEAFF. CDR3 bases: TGTGCCAGCAGCAGTGGGGGGAAGAACACTGAAGCTTTCTTT.

This chain links TRBV28 with TRBJ1-2; D uncertain. Germline CDR1 and CDR2: MDHEN and SYDVKM. This CDR3 is 14 amino acids long. The V and J ends lost 5 bases and 0 bases respectively, with 10 bases between them. The CDR3 region is CASSPAIPNYGYTF. CDR3 coding DNA: TGTGCCAGCAGTCCGGCGATTCCTAACTATGGCTACACCTTC.

A few counts support this clone. The chain recombines TRBV25-1 with TRBJ2-4; no definite D call. CDR3 length equals 14 residues. The germline V and J ends were trimmed by 5 bases and 0 bases, with 8 bases remaining between them. The germline gives CDR1 MGHDK, CDR2 SYGVNS. The CDR3 here is CASSSSLAKNIQYF. In nucleotides, the CDR3 is TGTGCCAGCAGTTCATCTCTAGCCAAAAACATTCAGTACTTC.

The chain couples TRBV5-5 to TRBJ2-2; no definite D call. The CDR3 loop spans 17 amino acids. The germline V gene has CDR1 SGHKS and CDR2 YYEKEE (reference sequence). V gave up 2 bases and J gave up 8 bases, with 22 bases separating them. Here the CDR3 reads CASSFGLGQASTGELFF. The CDR3, as DNA: TGTGCCAGCAGCTTCGGTCTTGGCCAGGCATCAACGGGGGAGCTGTTTTTT. Complete variable domain (other parts from reference TRBV5-5 and TRBJ2-2): DAGVTQSPTHLIKTRGQQVTLRCSPISGHKSVSWYQQVLGQGPQFIFQYYEKEERGRGNFPDRFSARQFPNYSSELNVNALLLGDSALYLCASSFGLGQASTGELFFGEGSRLTVL.

This clone occurred once. The chain uses TRBV4-2 and TRBJ2-7; tentatively, D is TRBD2 (7 bases). Germline assignment: CDR1 LGHNA and CDR2 YNFKEQ. Trimming took off 1 base at V and 5 bases at J, with 21 bases between the two ends. The CDR3 has 17 amino acids. The CDR3: CASSQGSGRRGHHEQYF. The CDR3 bases are TGTGCCAGCAGCCAAGGGTCCGGCCGGCGGGGGCACCACGAGCAGTACTTC.

Regarding this clone: This sample includes further DNA sequences coding for the same CDR3. This chain uses TRBV5-1 with TRBJ1-3; 9 nucleotides align to TRBD1. The V segment lost 4 bases and the J segment 3 bases; nucleotides outside the gene matches: 2. From germline, CDR1 is SGHRS and CDR2 YFSETQ. The length of the CDR3 is 14 residues. The CDR3, as DNA: TGCGCCAGCAGCGAGGGACAGGGTGGAAACACCATATATTTT. Amino acid sequence: CASSEGQGGNTIYF.

The chain links TRBV5-1 to TRBJ1-4; D is perhaps TRBD1 (6 bases). The CDR3 consists of 15 residues. Trimming cost V 4 bases and J 7 bases, with 17 bases left between them. CDR1 is SGHRS and CDR2 is YFSETQ in the germline V gene. The CDR3 DNA follows: TGCGCCAGCAGCGAGGAATACAGGGCGCCTGAAAAACTGTTTTTT. The encoded protein is CASSEEYRAPEKLFF.

The CDR3 region has the DNA TGCGCCAGCAGTTTTACAAATAGCGGGCCCCCCTACGAGCAGTACTTC. Its protein is CASSFTNSGPPYEQYF. The chain combines TRBV5-1 with TRBJ2-7; 7 bases match TRBD2. Germline-derived CDR1 and CDR2 are SGHRS and YFSETQ. The CDR3 sequence is 16 residues long. V trimming: 5 bases; J trimming: 2 bases; junction bases outside the gene matches: 13.

V usage is TRBV19 and J usage is TRBJ2-1; either TRBD1 or TRBD2 may supply D (5 bases each). Trimming took 10 bases from V and 4 from J, leaving 20 bases between them. Germline CDR1 reads LNHDA; CDR2 reads SQIVND (reference sequence). The CDR3 loop spans 15 amino acids. This chain's CDR3 is CATQGGPAPYNEQFF. The CDR3 DNA reads as TGTGCCACCCAGGGCGGGCCTGCTCCTTACAATGAGCAGTTCTTC.

Worth noting for this clone: A read error is likely here: a far larger clone is one base away. V usage is TRBV6-6 and J usage is TRBJ1-1; tentatively, D is TRBD1 (6 bases). Germline V CDR1 and CDR2: MNHNY, SVGAGI (reference sequence). V shed 6 bases and J shed 3 bases, with 11 bases lying between them. The CDR3 spans 13 residues. The CDR3 sequence is CASSTGLDTEAFF. CDR3 DNA sequence: TGTGCCAGCAGCACAGGGTTGGACACTGAAGCTTTCTTT.

This chain uses TRBV5-1 with TRBJ2-7, with 9 bases identical to TRBD1. The CDR3 sequence is 16 residues long. Per the germline V gene, CDR1 is SGHRS and CDR2 is YFSETQ. With V trimmed by 0 bases and J by 5 bases, 9 bases remained unmatched. The CDR3 region is CASSLAGDRGSDEQYF. Written as DNA, the CDR3 is TGCGCCAGCAGCTTGGCCGGTGACAGGGGGAGTGACGAGCAGTACTTC.

The DNA for the CDR3 is TGTGCCAGCAGTTTAGAACGGTATGGCACAGATACGCAGTATTTT. This codes for CASSLERYGTDTQYF. V gene TRBV27 combines with J gene TRBJ2-3; the D is unclear. V was clipped by 2 bases and J by 1 base, with 10 bases between them. This CDR3 has 15 residues. Germline CDR1 and CDR2: MNHEY and SMNVEV (reference sequence).

The V call is TRBV7-8, the J call TRBJ2-1; perhaps TRBD2 as D (5 bases). Germline V lookup: CDR1 SGHVS, CDR2 FQNEAQ. V shed 8 bases and J shed 9 bases, with 26 bases lying between them. The CDR3 spans 16 residues. CDR3 loop: CASAPRRLVGLSEQFF. The CDR3 bases are TGTGCCAGCGCCCCGAGGAGGCTAGTTGGTCTCAGTGAGCAGTTCTTC.

The chain is built from TRBV18 and TRBJ2-1; 10 bases align to TRBD2. Germline-derived CDR1 and CDR2 are KGHSH and LQKENI. This CDR3 region has 21 residues. After removal of 0 bases from V and 0 bases from J, the junction contained 14 bases not matched to a gene. CDR3 region: CASSPPNRAGGISSSYNEQFF. The CDR3 nucleotides read TGTGCCAGCTCACCACCAAATCGAGCGGGAGGGATAAGTAGCTCCTACAATGAGCAGTTCTTC.

The chain has TRBV5-6 and TRBJ2-1; D remains unclear. The CDR3 is 11 residues long. V gave up 3 bases and J gave up 10 bases, with 8 bases separating them. Germline CDR1 reads SGHDT; CDR2 reads YYEEEE. The CDR3 loop reads CASSWAEEQFF. As DNA, the CDR3 is TGTGCCAGCAGCTGGGCGGAGGAGCAGTTCTTC.

This clone came up once. The V call is TRBV6-1, the J call TRBJ1-1, with D maybe TRBD1 (6 bases). In germline, CDR1 is MNHNS, CDR2 SASEGT. The CDR3 is 14 residues long. V was pared by 6 bases and J by 3 bases, with 14 bases between. The CDR3 reads CASSNREADTEAFF. The CDR3 nucleotides read TGTGCCAGCAGCAACAGGGAGGCGGACACTGAAGCTTTCTTT.

The chain couples TRBV18 to TRBJ2-6, with D perhaps matching TRBD1 (7 bases). The CDR3 is made up of 18 amino acids. CDR1 and CDR2 from the germline V gene are KGHSH and LQKENI. Trimming stripped 4 bases from V and 0 bases from J, with 16 bases between. The DNA for the CDR3 is TGTGCCAGCTCACGGGGCGGGACAGTTAGCTCTGGGGCCAACGTCCTGACTTTC. Translating it yields CASSRGGTVSSGANVLTF.

The chain carries TRBV27 and TRBJ2-3; 7 bases agree with TRBD2. This CDR3 spans 13 amino acids. Per the germline V gene, CDR1 is MNHEY and CDR2 is SMNVEV (reference sequence). CDR3 protein: CASKRGSTDTQYF. The CDR3 bases are TGTGCATCCAAGCGGGGCAGCACAGATACGCAGTATTTT.

As for this clone: A read error likely explains this, since a far larger clone differs by one base. The chain carries TRBV7-2 and TRBJ2-7; 8 nucleotides agree with TRBD2. Germline V lookup: CDR1 SGHTA, CDR2 FQGNSA. The CDR3 is made up of 14 amino acids. In DNA form, the CDR3 reads TGTGCCGGCAGCATTAGCGGGATTCCCTACGAGCAGTACTTC. Residues: CAGSISGIPYEQYF.

This clone was counted once. V gene TRBV4-1 combines with J gene TRBJ2-4; D call uncertain. Germline V gives CDR1 MGHRA, CDR2 YSYEKL. The CDR3 has 16 amino acids. The V and J ends lost 4 bases and 0 bases respectively, with 13 bases between them. Here the CDR3 DNA reads TGCGCCAGCAGCCCCCGAACGCCCCTAGCCAAAAACATTCAGTACTTC. Translation gives CASSPRTPLAKNIQYF.

The chain is built from TRBV27 and TRBJ2-7, with 7 bases identical to TRBD2. CDR3 size: 15 residues. The germline gives CDR1 MNHEY, CDR2 SMNVEV (reference sequence). Trimming took 6 bases from V and 3 from J; bases not matched to a gene: 11. CDR3 coding DNA: TGTGCCAGCAGCGATCTAGCGGAAGGCATCTACGAGCAGTACTTC. It is translated as CASSDLAEGIYEQYF.

This clone was counted a single time. The rearrangement uses TRBV27 and TRBJ2-1, with D possibly matching TRBD2 (5 bases). With 3 bases removed from V and 2 bases from J, the gap between germline ends came to 11 bases. Germline-derived CDR1 and CDR2 are MNHEY and SMNVEV (reference sequence). CDR3 length: 15 residues. The CDR3 nucleotides read TGTGCCAGCAGTTTCCCCGCGGGCCCCTACAATGAGCAGTTCTTC. Protein sequence: CASSFPAGPYNEQFF.

The V and J genes are TRBV11-2 and TRBJ2-5; perhaps TRBD2 as D (6 bases). The J call may be in error: the DNA end matches TRBJ2-7 better. Per germline, CDR1 SGHAT and CDR2 FQNNGV. The CDR3 runs 15 residues. CDR3 residues: CASTTGAGTHNEQYF. For the CDR3, the DNA is TGTGCCAGCACCACTGGGGCGGGGACCCACAACGAGCAGTACTTC.

The chain is built from TRBV28 and TRBJ1-4; D possibly corresponds to TRBD1 (5 bases). The germline V gene encodes CDR1 MDHEN and CDR2 SYDVKM. The CDR3 is 13 residues long. The V gene lost 7 bases and the J gene lost 7 bases, with 13 bases spanning the gap. The CDR3: CASTPGEPEKLFF. CDR3 nucleotide sequence: TGTGCCAGCACCCCGGGGGAGCCTGAAAAACTGTTTTTT. The whole variable domain, remainder taken from reference TRBV28 and TRBJ1-4, is DVKVTQSSRYLVKRTGEKVFLECVQDMDHENMFWYRQDPGLGLRLIYFSYDVKMKEKGDIPEGYSVSREKKERFSLILESASTNQTSMYLCASTPGEPEKLFFGSGTQLSVL.

This clone was observed once. The chain recombines TRBV5-1 with TRBJ2-1, with 7 bases that match TRBD2. Germline-derived CDR1 and CDR2 are SGHRS and YFSETQ. After removal of 4 bases from V and 5 bases from J, the junction contained 3 bases not matched to a gene. This CDR3 comprises 13 residues. CDR3 sequence: CASSILADNEQFF. The CDR3 DNA is TGCGCCAGCAGCATCCTAGCGGACAATGAGCAGTTCTTC.

This clone was picked up a small number of times. V usage is TRBV6-6 and J usage is TRBJ2-1; 10 bases match TRBD1. The J segment lost 9 bases and the V segment lost 6 bases, leaving 5 bases of the junction unmatched. Germline V CDR1 and CDR2: MNHNY, SVGAGI (reference sequence). The CDR3 has 13 amino acids. The CDR3 region has the DNA TGTGCCAGCAGCCTATGGGACAGGGGTGAGCAGTTCTTC. This gives the protein CASSLWDRGEQFF.

This chain joins TRBV5-4 and TRBJ1-5, with unresolved D. V lost 0 bases and J lost 5, with 6 bases in between. The CDR3 is made up of 13 amino acids. The germline V gene encodes CDR1 SGHNT and CDR2 YYREEE (reference sequence). CDR3 sequence reads: CASSLAGDQPQHF. CDR3 DNA sequence: TGTGCCAGCAGCTTGGCCGGGGATCAGCCCCAGCATTTT.

This clone was observed a handful of times. The chain recombines TRBV6-5 with TRBJ1-5; 7 bases line up with TRBD1. CDR3 length: 15 residues. Germline assignment: CDR1 MNHEY and CDR2 SVGAGI. Losses at the gene ends were 6 bases for V and 6 bases for J; bases not matched to a gene: 11. CDR3 sequence reads: CASRPSQGTLQPQHF. Here the CDR3 DNA reads TGTGCCAGCAGACCGTCACAGGGGACCCTTCAGCCCCAGCATTTT.

This clone appeared many times. The rearrangement joins TRBV7-9 to TRBJ1-2, with 12 bases that match TRBD1. Germline-derived CDR1 and CDR2 are SEHNR and FQNEAQ (reference sequence). With V trimmed by 5 bases and J by 8 bases, 12 bases remained unmatched. This CDR3 is 16 amino acids long. The DNA for the CDR3 is TGTGCCAGCAGCACGACCTCGGGACAGGGGGCAGGAGGCTACACCTTC. Its protein product is CASSTTSGQGAGGYTF.

This clone was detected once. This chain connects TRBV7-9 to TRBJ2-7; TRBD1 agrees at 11 bases. Germline values: CDR1 SEHNR, CDR2 FQNEAQ (reference sequence). The CDR3 spans 16 residues. Trimming removed 5 bases from V and 4 bases from J; junction bases left unmatched: 10. CDR3 DNA sequence: TGTGCCAGCAGCCTAACCGGACAGGGGGCTAGGTACGAGCAGTACTTC. It translates to CASSLTGQGARYEQYF.